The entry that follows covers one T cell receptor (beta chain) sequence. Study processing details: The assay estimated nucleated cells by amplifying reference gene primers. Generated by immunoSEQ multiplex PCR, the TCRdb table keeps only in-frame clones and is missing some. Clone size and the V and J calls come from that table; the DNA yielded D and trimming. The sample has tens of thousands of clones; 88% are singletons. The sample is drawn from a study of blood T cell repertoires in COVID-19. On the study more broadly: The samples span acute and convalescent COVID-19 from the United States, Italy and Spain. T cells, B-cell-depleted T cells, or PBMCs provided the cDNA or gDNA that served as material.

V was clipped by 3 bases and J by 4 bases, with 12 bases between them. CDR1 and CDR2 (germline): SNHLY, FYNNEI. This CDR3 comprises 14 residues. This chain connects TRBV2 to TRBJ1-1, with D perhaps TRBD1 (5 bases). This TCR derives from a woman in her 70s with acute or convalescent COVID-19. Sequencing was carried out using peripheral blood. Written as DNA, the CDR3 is TGTGCCAGCAGTGAGCTGGGGCTCGCCACTGAAGCTTTCTTT. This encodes CASSELGLATEAFF.